This record concerns one T cell receptor beta chain sequence. Authors' processing steps: From reference gene primer amplification, estimates of nucleated cell counts were derived. Data came from immunoSEQ multiplex PCR; TCRdb stores just in-frame clones and leaves some out. From that table come the V and J calls and clone size; the DNA was used to work out D and trimming. The data hold more than 75,000 clones, with about 84% observed a single time. This specimen comes from a study of blood T cell repertoires in COVID-19. Study summary: Researchers got acute and convalescent COVID-19 samples from the United States, Italy and Spain. PBMCs, B-cell-depleted T cells, or T cells provided the cDNA or gDNA that made up the material.

Germline V gene sequence: CDR1 LNHDA, CDR2 SQIVND (reference sequence). J gave up 3 bases and V 7 bases, and 8 bases lay outside the gene matches. The CDR3 totals 16 residues. The sequence derives from a human donor in a cohort sampled during active COVID-19. This chain connects TRBV19 to TRBJ2-3; 12 bases line up with TRBD2. Sequencing was performed on peripheral blood. CDR3 sequence reads: CASNKRLAGDTDTQYF. CDR3 sequence (DNA): TGTGCCAGTAATAAAAGACTAGCGGGGGATACAGATACGCAGTATTTT.